This T cell receptor (beta chain) was observed in a study of blood T cell repertoires in COVID-19 (dated by TCRdb to about 2020). In the study overall: Samples from collaborators originated in the United States, Italy and Spain and spanned both the acute and convalescent phases of COVID-19. The material from the prospective study consisted of cDNA or gDNA derived from T cells, B-cell-depleted T cells, or PBMCs. The dataset comprised deeply sampled blood TCRbeta repertoires from subjects exposed to, actively infected with, or recovered from COVID-19. The repertoires were made available in a free public database intended to serve as a resource for research on the immune response to SARS-CoV-2. The samples were drawn from the first 160 participants of the ongoing ImmuneRACE study and from 1,254 subjects provided by 6 global collaborators. Sample metadata almost always included a de-identified subject ID, COVID-19 status, age in years and sex. Where available, HLA class I and class II types were obtained from metadata supplied by the sample provider rather than from assay-based typing. The paper's findings and limits, for the study overall: How much clinical and demographic metadata was included differed by source and by participant, and the metadata was provided uncurated.

TCRbeta CDR3 regions were amplified from genomic DNA by means of the immunoSEQ Assay, a bias-controlled multiplex PCR. In the original analysis: The number of nucleated cells in each sample was estimated by amplification of reference gene primers within the assay. To quantify the absolute abundance of each unique TCRbeta CDR3 rearrangement, sequence reads were collapsed and filtered. For each sample, productive Simpson clonality was calculated as the square root of Simpson's diversity index across productive rearrangements. TCRdb mirrors the immuneACCESS table, restricted to in-frame sequences. Some clones are absent from its copies; in checked studies, under half trace to an unresolved V gene, and the reason for the others is unknown. The V and J calls and clone size come from that table; D and trimming were worked out from the DNA. For this sample the table gives over 200,000 clones, of which approximately 82% were detected only once. 5% to 6% of the sample is in the top ten clones.

Collaborating institutions collected whole blood in K2EDTA tubes following their own protocols. For TCRbeta analysis, collaborator samples were shipped as frozen whole blood, as isolated PBMCs, or as DNA extracted from either sample type. At the junction V is shortened by 6 bases and J by 5 bases; bases outside the gene matches: 6. The CDR3 contains 13 residues, cysteine and phenylalanine counted. Only the CDR3 portion is preserved as DNA: 39 bases, with reading frame beginning at the first base. CDR1 SGHTA and CDR2 FQGNSA were looked up in the germline V gene. Comment on this clone: It has no known antigen specificity. No base qualities exist here, and no much larger clone lies one base off it.

The sample comprised peripheral blood. The sequence derives from a man older than 75 with acute or convalescent COVID-19. The V and J segments used are TRBV7-2 and TRBJ2-5, with TRBD1 matching 7 junction bases. The sequence in DNA is TGTGCCAGCAGGACAGGGATGGAGGAGACCCAGTACTTC. The resulting protein is CASRTGMEETQYF.